The entry below gives a single TCR beta chain sequence along with its context. CDR1 and CDR2 (germline): SGHTA, FQGNSA. Deletions cut 4 bases from V and 6 bases from J, with 10 bases between. The CDR3 runs 14 residues. This sample is drawn from a study of blood T cell repertoires in COVID-19. The assay was immunoSEQ multiplex PCR, and TCRdb's table has in-frame clones only and misses some. The sample contains some 87,000 clones, 80% to 90% of which appear only once. The chain couples TRBV7-2 to TRBJ1-6; a possible D gene is TRBD1 (6 bases). The TCR comes from a human donor with COVID-19, enrolled during active disease. The donor label of this sample is uncertain. Material for sequencing was peripheral blood. CDR3 in DNA: TGTGCCAGCAGCTCCTCAGGGGCTAATTCACCCCTCCACTTT. It codes for CASSSSGANSPLHF.